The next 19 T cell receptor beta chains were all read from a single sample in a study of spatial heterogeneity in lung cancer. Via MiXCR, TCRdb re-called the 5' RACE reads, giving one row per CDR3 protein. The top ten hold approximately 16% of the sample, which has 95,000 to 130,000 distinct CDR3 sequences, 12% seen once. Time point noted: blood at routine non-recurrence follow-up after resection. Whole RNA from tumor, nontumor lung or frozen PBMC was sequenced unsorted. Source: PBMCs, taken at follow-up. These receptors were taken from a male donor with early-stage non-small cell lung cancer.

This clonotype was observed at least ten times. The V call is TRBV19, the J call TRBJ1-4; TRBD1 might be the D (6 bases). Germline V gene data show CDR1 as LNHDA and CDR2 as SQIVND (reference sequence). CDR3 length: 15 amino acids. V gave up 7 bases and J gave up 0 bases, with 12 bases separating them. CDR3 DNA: TGTGCCAGTAATCGGGACACCGCAACTAATGAAAAACTGTTTTTT. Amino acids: CASNRDTATNEKLFF. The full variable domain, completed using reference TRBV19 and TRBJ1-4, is DGGITQSPKYLFRKEGQNVTLSCEQNLNHDAMYWYRQDPGQGLRLIYYSQIVNDFQKGDIAEGYSVSREKKESFPLTVTSAQKNPTAFYLCASNRDTATNEKLFFGSGTQLSVL.

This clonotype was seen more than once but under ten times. The CDR3 sequence is CASSPNRGETQYF. The CDR3, as DNA: TGTGCCAGCAGTCCAAACAGGGGAGAGACCCAGTACTTC. The chain is built from TRBV27 and TRBJ2-5; 7 positions match TRBD1. V gave up 5 bases and J gave up 4 bases; unmatched junction bases: 4. CDR1 MNHEY and CDR2 SMNVEV come from the germline V gene (reference sequence). The CDR3 has 13 amino acids.

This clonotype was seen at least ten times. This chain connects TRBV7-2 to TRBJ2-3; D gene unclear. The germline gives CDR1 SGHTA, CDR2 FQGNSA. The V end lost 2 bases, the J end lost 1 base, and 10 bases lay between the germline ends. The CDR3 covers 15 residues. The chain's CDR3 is CASSLKGSRTDTQYF. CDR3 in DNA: TGTGCCAGCAGCTTAAAAGGTTCCCGCACAGATACGCAGTATTTT.

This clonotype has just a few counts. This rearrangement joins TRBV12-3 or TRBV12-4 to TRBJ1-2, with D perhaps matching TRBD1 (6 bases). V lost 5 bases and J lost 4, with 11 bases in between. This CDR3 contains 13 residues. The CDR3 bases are TGTGCCAGCAGTCCAGGGGTGGGCTATGGCTACACCTTC. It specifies CASSPGVGYGYTF.

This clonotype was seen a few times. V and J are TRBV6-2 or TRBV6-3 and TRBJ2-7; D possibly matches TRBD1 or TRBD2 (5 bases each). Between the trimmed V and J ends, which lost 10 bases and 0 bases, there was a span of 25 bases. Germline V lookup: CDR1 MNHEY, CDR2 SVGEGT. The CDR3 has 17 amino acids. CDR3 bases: TGTGCCACCACGAAGACTTGGCGGGCAGGGTTCTCCTACGAGCAGTACTTC. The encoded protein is CATTKTWRAGFSYEQYF.

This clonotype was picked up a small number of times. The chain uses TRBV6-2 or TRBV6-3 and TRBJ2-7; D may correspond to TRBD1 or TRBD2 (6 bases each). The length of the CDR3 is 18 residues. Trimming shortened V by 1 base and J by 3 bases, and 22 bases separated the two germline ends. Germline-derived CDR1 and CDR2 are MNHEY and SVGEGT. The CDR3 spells CASSYWVLTGASDYEQYF. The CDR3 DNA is TGTGCCAGCAGTTACTGGGTCCTGACGGGGGCCTCAGACTACGAGCAGTACTTC.

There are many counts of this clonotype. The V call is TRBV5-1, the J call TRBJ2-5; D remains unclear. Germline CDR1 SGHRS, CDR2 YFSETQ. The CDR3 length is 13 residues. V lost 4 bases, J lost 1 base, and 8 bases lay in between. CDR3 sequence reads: CASSKGFQETQYF. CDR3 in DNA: TGCGCCAGCAGCAAGGGATTCCAAGAGACCCAGTACTTC.

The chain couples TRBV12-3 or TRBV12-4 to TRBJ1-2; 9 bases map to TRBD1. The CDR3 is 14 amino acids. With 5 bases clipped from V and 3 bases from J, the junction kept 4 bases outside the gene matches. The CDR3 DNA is TGTGCCAGCAGTCACAGGGGGCTGGACTATGGCTACACCTTC. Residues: CASSHRGLDYGYTF.

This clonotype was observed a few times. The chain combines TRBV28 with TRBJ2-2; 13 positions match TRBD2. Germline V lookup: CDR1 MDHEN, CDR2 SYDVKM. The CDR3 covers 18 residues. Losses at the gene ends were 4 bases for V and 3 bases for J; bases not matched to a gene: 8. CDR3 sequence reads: CASSSSGLAGAYTGELFF. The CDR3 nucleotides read TGTGCCAGCAGTTCCTCCGGACTAGCGGGGGCCTACACCGGGGAGCTGTTTTTT. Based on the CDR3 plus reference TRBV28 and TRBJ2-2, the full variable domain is DVKVTQSSRYLVKRTGEKVFLECVQDMDHENMFWYRQDPGLGLRLIYFSYDVKMKEKGDIPEGYSVSREKKERFSLILESASTNQTSMYLCASSSSGLAGAYTGELFFGEGSRLTVL.

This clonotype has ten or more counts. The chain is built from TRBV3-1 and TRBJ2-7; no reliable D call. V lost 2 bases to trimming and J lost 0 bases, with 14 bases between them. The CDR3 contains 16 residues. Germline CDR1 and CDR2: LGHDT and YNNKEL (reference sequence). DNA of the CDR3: TGTGCCAGCAGCCAAAGCTCTTGGATGAGCTCCTACGAGCAGTACTTC. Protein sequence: CASSQSSWMSSYEQYF.

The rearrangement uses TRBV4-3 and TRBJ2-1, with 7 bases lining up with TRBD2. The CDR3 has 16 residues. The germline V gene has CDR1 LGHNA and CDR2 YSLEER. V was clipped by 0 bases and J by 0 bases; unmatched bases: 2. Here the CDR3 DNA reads TGCGCCAGCAGCCAAGAAGGCGGGAGCTCCTACAATGAGCAGTTCTTC. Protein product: CASSQEGGSSYNEQFF.

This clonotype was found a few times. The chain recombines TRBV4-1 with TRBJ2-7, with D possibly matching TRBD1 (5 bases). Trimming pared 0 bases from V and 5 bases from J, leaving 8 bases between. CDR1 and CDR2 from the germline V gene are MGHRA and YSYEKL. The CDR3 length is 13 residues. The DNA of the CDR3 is TGCGCCAGCAGCCAAGATCCCAGGGACGAGCAGTACTTC. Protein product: CASSQDPRDEQYF.

DNA for the CDR3: TGTGCCAGCAGCTTTCTCGGTCAGCCCCAGCATTTT. It encodes CASSFLGQPQHF. This chain links TRBV7-2 with TRBJ1-5; D gene unclear. Germline loops: CDR1 SGHTA, CDR2 FQGNSA. Trimming cost V 3 bases and J 6 bases, with 6 bases left between them. The CDR3 runs 12 residues.

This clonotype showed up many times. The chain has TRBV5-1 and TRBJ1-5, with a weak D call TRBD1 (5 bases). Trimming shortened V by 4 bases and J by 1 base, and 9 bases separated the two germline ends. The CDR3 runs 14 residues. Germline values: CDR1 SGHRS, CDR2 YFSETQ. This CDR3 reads CASSRDGSNQPQHF. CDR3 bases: TGCGCCAGCAGCCGGGACGGAAGCAATCAGCCCCAGCATTTT.

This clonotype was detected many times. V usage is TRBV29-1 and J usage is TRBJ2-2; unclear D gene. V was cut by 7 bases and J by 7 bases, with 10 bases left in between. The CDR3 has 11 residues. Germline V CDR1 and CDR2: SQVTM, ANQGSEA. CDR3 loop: CSARGNGELFF. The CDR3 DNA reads TGCAGCGCTCGAGGAAACGGGGAGCTGTTTTTT.

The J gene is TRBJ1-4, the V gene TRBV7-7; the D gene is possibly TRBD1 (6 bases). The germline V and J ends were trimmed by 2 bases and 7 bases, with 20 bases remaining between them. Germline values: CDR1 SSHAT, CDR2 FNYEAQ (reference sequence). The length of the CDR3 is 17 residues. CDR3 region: CASSLNTAGGLGEKLFF. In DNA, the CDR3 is TGTGCCAGCAGCTTAAACACAGCCGGGGGGCTTGGTGAAAAACTGTTTTTT.

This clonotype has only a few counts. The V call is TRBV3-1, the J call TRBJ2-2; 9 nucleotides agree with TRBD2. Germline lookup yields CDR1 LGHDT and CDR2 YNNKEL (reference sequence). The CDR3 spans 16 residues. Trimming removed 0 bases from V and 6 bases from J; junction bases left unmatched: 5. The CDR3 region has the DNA TGTGCCAGCAGCCAAGACTTAGCGGGGGTCGCCGGGGAGCTGTTTTTT. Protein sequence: CASSQDLAGVAGELFF.

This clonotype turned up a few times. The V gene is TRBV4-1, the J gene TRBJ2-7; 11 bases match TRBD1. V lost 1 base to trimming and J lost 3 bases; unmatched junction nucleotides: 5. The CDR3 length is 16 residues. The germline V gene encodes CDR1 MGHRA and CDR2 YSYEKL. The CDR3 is CASSQGVGQGDYEQYF. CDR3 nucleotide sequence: TGCGCCAGCAGCCAAGGGGTGGGACAGGGGGACTACGAGCAGTACTTC.

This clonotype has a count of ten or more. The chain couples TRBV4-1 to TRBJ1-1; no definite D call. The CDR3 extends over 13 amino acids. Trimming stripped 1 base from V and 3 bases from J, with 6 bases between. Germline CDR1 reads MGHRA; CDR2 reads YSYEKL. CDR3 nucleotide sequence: TGCGCCAGCAGCCAAGCAGGTTACACTGAAGCTTTCTTT. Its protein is CASSQAGYTEAFF.